Shown below are 7 T cell receptor beta chains from a single sample sequenced in a study of vaccination and CD4 T cells after COVID-19. Cultured CD4+ T cells had their DNA profiled by the Oncomine TCR Beta short-read assay. Via MiXCR, TCRdb re-called the PCR reads, giving one row per CDR3 protein. The sample has 21,000 or so distinct CDR3 sequences; about 40% are singletons. The treatment: approximately nine-day PBMC culture with coronavirus spike peptide pools or control peptides (ViraFEST assay). Antigen specificity for these receptors is unknown. The sample comprised CD4+ T cells from blood, cultured in vitro. The receptors here all came from a human donor who had recovered from COVID-19.

J is TRBJ2-7 and V is TRBV11-3; possible D gene TRBD2, 6 bases. V was shortened by 1 base and J by 1 base, with 14 bases between the two germline ends. The germline CDR1 and CDR2 sequences are SGHNT and YENEEA. The CDR3 is made up of 16 amino acids. CDR3 coding DNA: TGTGCCAGCAGCTTAGGTGCTAGCGAGACATCCTACGAGCAGTACTTC. The encoded protein is CASSLGASETSYEQYF.

The genes are TRBV7-2 and TRBJ1-4; TRBD1 matches 8 bases. The CDR3 runs to 14 residues. V was pared by 2 bases and J by 7 bases, with 3 bases of the junction left unmatched. Germline CDR1 reads SGHTA; CDR2 reads FQGNSA. CDR3 region: CASSLNTGGEKLFF. CDR3 nucleotides: TGTGCCAGCAGCTTAAATACAGGGGGTGAAAAACTGTTTTTT.

This chain connects TRBV10-1 to TRBJ2-3; tentatively, D is TRBD2 (6 bases). This CDR3 comprises 17 residues. Germline V gives CDR1 WNHNN, CDR2 SYGVQD (reference sequence). V lost 0 bases, J lost 0 bases, and 13 bases lay in between. The CDR3 loop is CASSESGGATSTDTQYF. CDR3 nucleotide sequence: TGCGCCAGCAGTGAGTCTGGCGGGGCAACTAGCACAGATACGCAGTATTTT.

V and J are TRBV6-4 and TRBJ2-3; TRBD1 is a possible D gene (6 bases). The CDR3 runs 13 residues. Germline assignment: CDR1 MRHNA and CDR2 SNTAGT. The V gene lost 3 bases and the J gene lost 6 bases, with 10 bases spanning the gap. The CDR3 region is CASSEGAGDTQYF. The CDR3 DNA reads TGTGCCAGCAGTGAGGGGGCAGGGGATACGCAGTATTTT.

This rearrangement joins TRBV11-3 to TRBJ2-5, with D hard to call. This CDR3 spans 12 amino acids. V lost 4 bases and J 5 bases, leaving 8 bases between the germline ends. In germline, CDR1 is SGHNT, CDR2 YENEEA. As DNA, the CDR3 is TGTGCCAGCAGCTCCGGAGCGGAGACCCAGTACTTC. Protein sequence: CASSSGAETQYF.

The chain combines TRBV19 with TRBJ1-1, with D hard to call. V was clipped by 8 bases and J by 4 bases, with 14 bases between them. Per the germline V gene, CDR1 is LNHDA and CDR2 is SQIVND (reference sequence). This CDR3 spans 13 amino acids. CDR3 nucleotides: TGTGCCAGTCGATGGCACGTAAGCACTGAAGCTTTCTTT. Translation gives CASRWHVSTEAFF.

The CDR3 reads CAWTLSTDTQYF. CDR3 sequence (DNA): TGTGCCTGGACGCTGAGCACAGATACGCAGTATTTT. V and J are TRBV30 and TRBJ2-3; D gene unclear. Trimming took 4 bases from V and 0 from J, leaving 5 bases between them. The CDR3 has 12 amino acids. The V gene's germline CDR1 is GTSNPN and CDR2 SVGIG (reference sequence).